This T cell receptor (beta chain) came from a study of blood T cell repertoires in COVID-19. The study recruited people aged about 18 to 95 years across 20 to 30 US areas. Comment on this clone: Different DNA sequences within this sample yield the same CDR3.

Method: immunoSEQ multiplex PCR; TCRdb's copy keeps in-frame clones and lacks some. Here the sample spans 200,000 to 250,000 clones, roughly 89% being singletons. This clonotype originated in a woman in her 40s with acute COVID-19. Sample: PBMCs or T cells enriched from blood (not recorded which).

The CDR3 region has the DNA TGCGCCAGCAGCTTGGGCACAGCGAACACCGGGGAGCTGTTTTTT. This codes for CASSLGTANTGELFF. The chain couples TRBV5-1 to TRBJ2-2; no firm D call. Germline CDR1 SGHRS, CDR2 YFSETQ. There are 15 residues in the CDR3. The germline V and J ends were trimmed by 0 bases and 0 bases, with 6 bases remaining between them.